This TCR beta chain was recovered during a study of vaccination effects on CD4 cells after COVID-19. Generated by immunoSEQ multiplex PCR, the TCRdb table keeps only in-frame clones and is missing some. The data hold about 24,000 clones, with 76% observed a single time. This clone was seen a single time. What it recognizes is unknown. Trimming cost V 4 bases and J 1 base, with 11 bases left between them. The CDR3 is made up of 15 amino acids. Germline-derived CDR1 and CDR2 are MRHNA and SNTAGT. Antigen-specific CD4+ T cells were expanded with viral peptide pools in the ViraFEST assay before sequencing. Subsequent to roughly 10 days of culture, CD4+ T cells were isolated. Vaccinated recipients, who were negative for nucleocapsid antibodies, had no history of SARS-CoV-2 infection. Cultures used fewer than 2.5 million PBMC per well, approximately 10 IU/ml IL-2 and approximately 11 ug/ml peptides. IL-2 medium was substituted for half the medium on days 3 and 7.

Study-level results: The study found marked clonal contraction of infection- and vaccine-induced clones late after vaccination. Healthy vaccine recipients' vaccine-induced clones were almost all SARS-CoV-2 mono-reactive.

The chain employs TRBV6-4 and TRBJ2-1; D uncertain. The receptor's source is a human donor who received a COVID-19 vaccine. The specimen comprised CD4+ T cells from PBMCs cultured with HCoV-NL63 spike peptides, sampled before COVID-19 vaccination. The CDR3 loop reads CASSVESPSYNEQFF. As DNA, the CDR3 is TGTGCCAGCAGTGTCGAATCCCCATCCTACAATGAGCAGTTCTTC.